A selection of T cell receptor beta chains follows, all from one sample in a study of T-cell memory formation after mild COVID-19. TCRdb redid the calling of the 5' RACE reads with MiXCR, one entry per CDR3 protein. The profile shows roughly 110,000 distinct CDR3 sequences, about a sixth of them singletons. Sequences were obtained from PBMCs or a T cell subset sorted from them (not recorded which). Receptors were obtained from an adult woman who had mild COVID-19 (a few samples of this study predate the infection). Cell type and time point are not known. CDR3s include the opening cysteine and the closing phenylalanine or tryptophan. The D gene is left open where the match is weak. Clone size is given for some rows only: seen once, a few or many times, or a class if the clone is expanded.

j_call d_call clone_size v_call cdr3_aa cdr3_nt
TRBJ1-1 . few TRBV30 CAWSVGGHTEAFF TGTGCCTGGAGTGTCGGAGGTCATACTGAAGCTTTCTTT
TRBJ2-7 . . TRBV12-3/TRBV12-4 CASSLQSDGVGQYF TGTGCCAGCAGTCTTCAATCGGACGGTGTCGGGCAGTACTTC
TRBJ2-3 . . TRBV6-6 CASSYADRLTDTQYF TGTGCCAGCAGTTACGCCGACAGGCTCACAGATACGCAGTATTTT
TRBJ2-1 . . TRBV24-1 CATKLAQGFYNEQFF TGTGCCACTAAGCTAGCGCAAGGATTCTACAATGAGCAGTTCTTC
TRBJ2-7 . many TRBV7-6 CASSEGPGQTYEQYF TGTGCCAGCAGCGAGGGACCTGGACAGACCTACGAGCAGTACTTC
TRBJ2-1 . few TRBV12-3/TRBV12-4 CASNILGNDEQFF TGTGCCAGCAACATCCTGGGCAACGATGAGCAGTTCTTC
TRBJ2-2 TRBD1 . TRBV19 CASRQGYIGELFF TGTGCCAGCCGACAGGGGTACATCGGGGAGCTGTTTTTT
TRBJ2-4 . . TRBV12-3/TRBV12-4 CASSLGLAKNIQYF TGTGCCAGCAGTTTAGGACTAGCCAAAAACATTCAGTACTTC
TRBJ2-7 . few TRBV6-2/TRBV6-3 CASSVHQRYEQYF TGTGCCAGCAGCGTACATCAGCGCTACGAGCAGTACTTC
TRBJ1-5 . few TRBV27 CASSLYGSNQPQHF TGTGCCAGCAGTTTGTACGGTAGCAATCAGCCCCAGCATTTT
TRBJ2-5 TRBD2 once TRBV9 CASQGRGGQQETQYF TGTGCCAGCCAGGGACGCGGGGGGCAGCAAGAGACCCAGTACTTC
TRBJ2-2 TRBD2 few TRBV4-2 CASSPSGVAGELFF TGTGCCAGCAGCCCTAGCGGGGTAGCGGGGGAGCTGTTTTTT
TRBJ1-5 . . TRBV10-2 CASRDDRNVDGQPQHF TGCGCCAGCAGAGATGACAGGAATGTAGATGGTCAGCCCCAGCATTTT
TRBJ1-1 . . TRBV20-1 CSAIEGNTEAFF TGCAGTGCTATCGAAGGGAACACTGAAGCTTTCTTT
TRBJ2-3 . few TRBV24-1 CATSDSLALDLGTDTQYF TGTGCCACCAGTGATTCCCTCGCCCTCGACCTGGGGACAGATACGCAGTATTTT
TRBJ1-1 . few TRBV9 CASSMPGRTEAFF TGTGCCAGCAGCATGCCCGGGCGCACTGAAGCTTTCTTT
TRBJ2-5 . . TRBV5-6 CASSLAGQKETQYF TGTGCCAGCAGCTTGGCGGGACAAAAAGAGACCCAGTACTTC
TRBJ2-1 TRBD2 few TRBV4-3 CASSQSFSGRTTNEQFF TGCGCCAGCAGCCAGAGTTTTAGCGGGAGGACGACCAATGAGCAGTTCTTC
TRBJ2-2 . few TRBV4-1 CASIPLMNTGELFF TGCGCCAGCATTCCACTGATGAACACCGGGGAGCTGTTTTTT
TRBJ2-7 . few TRBV4-3 CASSQEATLFYEQYF TGCGCCAGCAGCCAAGAGGCCACCTTATTCTACGAGCAGTACTTC
TRBJ2-5 TRBD1 . TRBV4-1 CASSQWDRGRETQYF TGCGCCAGCAGCCAATGGGACAGGGGGAGAGAGACCCAGTACTTC
TRBJ1-1 . . TRBV30 CAWKDSEAFF TGTGCCTGGAAGGACAGCGAAGCTTTCTTT
TRBJ2-1 TRBD2 many TRBV20-1 CSARGTSGTSPSTLFEQFF TGCAGTGCTAGAGGGACTAGCGGGACCTCCCCCTCTACCTTGTTTGAGCAGTTCTTC
TRBJ2-7 . few TRBV6-5 CASGFSSYEQYF TGTGCCAGCGGATTCAGCTCCTACGAGCAGTACTTC
TRBJ2-7 . . TRBV13 CASSLLFGDEQYF TGTGCCAGCAGCTTATTGTTCGGAGACGAGCAGTACTTC
TRBJ2-7 . . TRBV10-3 CAISALSGEQYF TGTGCCATCAGCGCCCTGTCGGGTGAGCAGTACTTC
TRBJ2-5 . few TRBV29-1 CSVEDLGGGFKVTQYF TGCAGCGTTGAAGATCTCGGTGGAGGGTTTAAAGTGACCCAGTACTTC
TRBJ2-7 . few TRBV24-1 CATSTSPGEQYF TGTGCCACCAGCACATCTCCGGGGGAGCAGTACTTC
TRBJ2-7 . . TRBV23-1 CASIGPRTESYEQYF TGCGCCAGCATAGGTCCCAGGACAGAATCCTACGAGCAGTACTTC
TRBJ2-3 TRBD1 . TRBV6-1 CASSERTGEGDTQYF TGTGCCAGCAGTGAACGGACAGGGGAGGGAGATACGCAGTATTTT
TRBJ2-5 TRBD2 once TRBV6-2/TRBV6-3 CASSYAGVQETQYF TGTGCCAGCAGTTACGCGGGGGTACAAGAGACCCAGTACTTC
TRBJ2-3 TRBD2 . TRBV10-3 CAIRETSGDTDTQYF TGTGCCATCAGGGAGACTAGCGGGGACACAGATACGCAGTATTTT
TRBJ1-1 . few TRBV6-1 CASSDMGGRTEAFF TGTGCCAGCAGTGATATGGGAGGGCGCACTGAAGCTTTCTTT
TRBJ1-4 . few TRBV5-1 CASSGTTNEKLFF TGCGCCAGCAGTGGGACAACTAATGAAAAACTGTTTTTT
TRBJ2-1 TRBD2 few TRBV7-6 CASSSTSGGNEQFF TGTGCCAGCAGCTCGACTAGCGGGGGTAATGAGCAGTTCTTC
TRBJ2-4 TRBD2 . TRBV20-1 CSARPPASGIENIQYF TGCAGTGCTAGGCCGCCGGCTAGCGGGATTGAAAACATTCAGTACTTC
TRBJ2-7 TRBD1 few TRBV7-6 CASSWGQGAYEQYF TGTGCCAGCTCGTGGGGACAGGGGGCCTACGAGCAGTACTTC
TRBJ2-5 TRBD2 . TRBV20-1 CSASREGRQTSRGPKETQYF TGCAGTGCTAGTAGAGAAGGGAGGCAGACTAGCCGTGGACCCAAAGAGACCCAGTACTTC
TRBJ2-7 TRBD2 . TRBV27 CASSFTSGYEQYF TGTGCCAGCAGTTTTACTAGCGGGTACGAGCAGTACTTC
TRBJ2-2 . few TRBV9 CASSGSLHTGELFF TGTGCCAGCAGCGGGTCCCTCCACACCGGGGAGCTGTTTTTT
TRBJ2-6 . few TRBV6-2/TRBV6-3 CASSYPADTANVLTF TGTGCCAGCAGTTACCCAGCGGACACGGCCAACGTCCTGACTTTC
TRBJ2-5 . . TRBV27 CASSLYRGSGETQYF TGTGCCAGCAGTTTATATAGGGGGAGCGGAGAGACCCAGTACTTC
TRBJ1-1 TRBD1 . TRBV4-1 CASSHLGQGAWYTEAFF TGCGCCAGCAGCCATCTGGGACAGGGGGCGTGGTACACTGAAGCTTTCTTT
TRBJ2-3 . . TRBV4-1 CASSQDPPKSSTDTQYF TGCGCCAGCAGCCAAGACCCCCCTAAGTCTAGCACAGATACGCAGTATTTT
TRBJ2-7 TRBD1 few TRBV11-2 CASSYTGTETYEQYF TGTGCCAGCAGCTATACCGGGACAGAGACCTACGAGCAGTACTTC
TRBJ1-1 TRBD1 many TRBV18 CASSPAGGPEAFF TGTGCCAGCTCACCTGCAGGGGGCCCTGAAGCTTTCTTT
TRBJ2-1 . few TRBV7-9 CASSHSGNEQFF TGTGCCAGCAGCCACTCGGGCAATGAGCAGTTCTTC
TRBJ1-4 . . TRBV9 CASSVEANGDEKLFF TGTGCCAGCAGCGTAGAGGCCAATGGGGATGAAAAACTGTTTTTT